Following are 21 T cell receptor beta chains from one sample sequenced in a study of tumor-infiltrating lymphocytes in primary liver carcinoma. Co-extracted RNA and DNA came from roughly 20-30 mg of unsorted bulk tissue. A constant-region primer served to make TCR beta cDNA from about 500 ng total RNA. Generation of the TCR beta libraries relied on three nested multiplex PCR rounds using slightly modified ARM-PCR. TRBV1-TRBV30 forward and Cbeta reverse primers drove the first two roughly 10-cycle rounds. TCRdb re-analysed the multiplex PCR reads in MiXCR, keeping a single row per CDR3 protein. This sample has 90,000 to 150,000 distinct CDR3 sequences, with around 70% found just once. The sample comprised tumor-adjacent normal liver tissue. The receptors come from a woman aged 55 to 70 with primary liver carcinoma and hepatitis B virus infection.

This clonotype came up many times. This chain uses TRBV7-9 with TRBJ2-7; TRBD2 matches at 9 bases. CDR1 and CDR2 (germline): SEHNR, FQNEAQ (reference sequence). This CDR3 is 16 amino acids long. V shed 2 bases and J 4 bases; nucleotides not matched to a gene: 9. CDR3 nucleotide sequence: TGTGCCAGCAGCTTAACGCCCGTTAGCGGGAGTTACGAGCAGTACTTC. Amino acid sequence: CASSLTPVSGSYEQYF.

With regard to this clonotype: A junction end diverges from the germline sequence, so it may reflect a read error. The chain combines TRBV29-1 with TRBJ2-7, with D maybe TRBD2 (5 bases). Germline V gives CDR1 SQVTM, CDR2 ANQGSEA. The CDR3 spans 11 residues. The DNA of the CDR3 is TGTAGCGTACAGACTAACCACGAGCAGTACTTC. This gives the protein CSVQTNHEQYF.

Note on this clonotype: One end of the junction fails to match germline, which may point to a read error. V usage is TRBV11-3 and J usage is TRBJ2-1; 10 nucleotides match TRBD1. The CDR3 has 19 amino acids. Germline V CDR1 and CDR2: SGHNT, YENEEA. The CDR3 bases are TGTACCAGCAGCGCCGGACAGGGGGGACTATCGGGAGGATTCAATGAGCAGTCCTTC. It is translated as CTSSAGQGGLSGGFNEQSF.

As for this clonotype: The CDR3 ends on some other residue instead of the conserved phenylalanine or tryptophan, so this is likely a read error. The rearrangement uses TRBV6-2 or TRBV6-3 and TRBJ2-2; 12 bases align to TRBD2. Per germline, CDR1 MNHEY and CDR2 SVGEGT. The CDR3 has 16 residues. The CDR3 DNA sequence: TGTGGTAGCAGTTATCCTAGCGGGAGGGCCAAGGGGGAGCTGTTTTCT. It encodes CGSSYPSGRAKGELFS.

Details on this clonotype: This may be a read error: a much more frequent sequence differs by one nucleotide. The chain is built from TRBV6-5 and TRBJ1-2, with a weak D call TRBD1 (5 bases). Per the germline V gene, CDR1 is MNHEY and CDR2 is SVGAGI. The CDR3 contains 13 residues. The CDR3 protein is CTSSYSGVGGYTF. The CDR3 DNA follows: TGTACCAGCAGTTACTCGGGGGTTGGAGGCTACACCTTC.

This clonotype was seen many times. The chain joins TRBV7-9 to TRBJ2-1, with 7 bases lining up with TRBD2. There are 15 residues in the CDR3. Germline assignment: CDR1 SEHNR and CDR2 FQNEAQ (reference sequence). The junction had 9 bases not matched to a gene; V was cut back by 8 bases and J by 2 bases. This CDR3 reads CASDSGSVPYNEQFF. The CDR3 coding sequence is TGTGCCAGCGATAGCGGGTCCGTCCCCTACAATGAGCAGTTCTTC. The entire variable domain, with the rest obtained from reference TRBV7-9 and TRBJ2-1, is as follows: DTGVSQNPRHKITKRGQNVTFRCDPISEHNRLYWYRQTLGQGPEFLTYFQNEAQLEKSRLLSDRFSAERPKGSFSTLEIQRTEQGDSAMYLCASDSGSVPYNEQFFGPGTRLTVL.

A word on this clonotype: The junction departs from germline at one end; a sequencing error may be responsible. The chain is built from TRBV12-3 or TRBV12-4 and TRBJ2-5, with 8 bases aligning to TRBD2. The CDR3 runs 14 residues. The CDR3 bases are TGTGGCGGCAGTCGACGGGAGGGCCGGGGAGCCCAGTGCTTC. Protein sequence: CGGSRREGRGAQCF.

By share, this clonotype ranks as medium-sized. V is TRBV11-2 and J is TRBJ1-4; D might be TRBD1 (5 bases). V lost 4 bases and J lost 7, with 19 bases in between. This CDR3 contains 16 residues. Germline lookup yields CDR1 SGHAT and CDR2 FQNNGV. This chain's CDR3 is CASSSNGHLRSEKLFF. The CDR3 coding sequence is TGTGCCAGCAGCTCAAATGGACACCTTAGAAGTGAAAAACTGTTTTTT.

This clonotype has only a few counts. A read error may produce the germline difference seen at one junction end. The chain employs TRBV7-7 and TRBJ2-1; possibly TRBD1 for D (5 bases). Germline V CDR1 and CDR2: SSHAT, FNYEAQ (reference sequence). The CDR3 is 13 amino acids. Here the CDR3 reads CASSLSGNNEQFF. CDR3 coding DNA: TGTGCTAGCAGCTTATCAGGGAACAATGAGCAGTTCTTC. The full variable domain, with the rest looked up from reference TRBV7-7 and TRBJ2-1, is GAGVSQSPRYKVTKRGQDVTLRCDPISSHATLYWYQQALGQGPEFLTYFNYEAQPDKSGLPSDRFSAERPEGSISTLTIQRTEQRDSAMYRCASSLSGNNEQFFGPGTRLTVL.

Note on this clonotype: This may stem from a read error, because a much larger clone lies one nucleotide away. The CDR3, as DNA: TGCGCCAGCATCTTTGCCCCGGGACAGGGGACCCAAGAGACCCAGTACTTC. Translation gives CASIFAPGQGTQETQYF. The chain is built from TRBV5-1 and TRBJ2-5; 10 bases map to TRBD1. The length of the CDR3 is 17 residues. Germline V gives CDR1 SGHRS, CDR2 YFSETQ. V was clipped by 6 bases and J by 1 base; unmatched bases: 12.

In the case of this clonotype: The missing conserved phenylalanine or tryptophan at the end of this CDR3 makes a read error likely. This sequence joins TRBV7-8 and TRBJ2-7; 8 nucleotides agree with TRBD2. CDR3 length equals 15 residues. The V and J ends lost 7 bases and 0 bases, in that order; junction bases with no gene match: 8. Germline V CDR1 and CDR2: SGHVS, FQNEAQ. Here the CDR3 reads CASTELAVFSYEQYL. The CDR3 region has the DNA TGTGCCAGCACCGAACTAGCGGTGTTCTCCTACGAGCAGTACCTC.

This chain connects TRBV28 to TRBJ1-5; D call uncertain. The CDR3 sequence is 15 residues long. Germline lookup yields CDR1 MDHEN and CDR2 SYDVKM. Trimming shortened V by 8 bases and J by 2 bases, and 16 bases separated the two germline ends. CDR3 protein: CASGPRPGGNQPQHF. CDR3 bases: TGTGCCAGCGGTCCGAGACCTGGGGGCAATCAGCCCCAGCATTTT.

A remark on this clonotype: Being one base from a much bigger clone, this may be a read error. The chain employs TRBV2 and TRBJ2-6; TRBD1 agrees at 9 bases. CDR3 size: 16 residues. CDR1 and CDR2 (germline): SNHLY, FYNNEI. V shed 10 bases, J shed 0 bases, and the junction held 7 bases outside the gene matches. CDR3 coding DNA: TGTGCCAACAGCAAGACAGGGGGCTCTGGGGCCAACGTCCTGACTTTC. Protein sequence: CANSKTGGSGANVLTF.

This clonotype was recorded at least ten times. The rearrangement joins TRBV29-1 to TRBJ2-2, with 11 bases lining up with TRBD1. V dropped 8 bases and J dropped 3; count of bases not matched to a gene: 5. CDR1 and CDR2 from the germline V gene are SQVTM and ANQGSEA. CDR3 length equals 14 residues. CDR3 in amino acids: CSFRDRGDTGELFF. The CDR3 nucleotides are TGCAGCTTCCGGGACAGGGGGGACACCGGGGAGCTGTTTTTT.

Points on this clonotype: A read error may be the cause here, since a much bigger clone is one base away. The V gene is TRBV7-9, the J gene TRBJ2-5; 8 bases map to TRBD1. CDR3 length: 14 residues. V shed 7 bases and J 2 bases; nucleotides not matched to a gene: 6. The germline CDR1 and CDR2 sequences are SEHNR and FQNEAQ (reference sequence). In DNA, the CDR3 is TGTGCCAGCACCTGGACAGGGCCTCAAGAGACCCAGTACTTC. This sequence encodes CASTWTGPQETQYF.

On this clonotype itself: This likely comes from a read error, as the CDR3 has no conserved phenylalanine or tryptophan at its end. This chain uses TRBV10-3 with TRBJ2-2, with a weak D call TRBD1 (5 bases). Germline CDR1 is ENHRY and CDR2 is SYGVKD. CDR3 size: 14 residues. For the CDR3, the DNA is TGTGCTATCAGTGAGCCAAGGGGTCCCGGGGAGCTGTTTTTA. This codes for CAISEPRGPGELFL.

The sample holds many counts of this clonotype. The gene calls are TRBV28 and TRBJ2-1; D may be TRBD2 (5 bases). Germline V gives CDR1 MDHEN, CDR2 SYDVKM. Trimming removed 6 bases from V and 15 bases from J, with 18 bases in between. The CDR3 totals 12 residues. CDR3 loop: CASRRTRSDLFF. CDR3 in DNA: TGTGCCAGCAGGAGAACTAGGTCGGATTTGTTCTTC. Together with reference TRBV28 and TRBJ2-1, the CDR3 gives the full variable domain: DVKVTQSSRYLVKRTGEKVFLECVQDMDHENMFWYRQDPGLGLRLIYFSYDVKMKEKGDIPEGYSVSREKKERFSLILESASTNQTSMYLCASRRTRSDLFFGPGTRLTVL.

Of note for this clonotype: Germline and junction disagree at one end, which may indicate a read error. The rearrangement links TRBV6-5 to TRBJ2-1; TRBD1 matches 8 bases. The CDR3 has 15 amino acids. The germline CDR1 and CDR2 sequences are MNHEY and SVGAGI. CDR3 in amino acids: CTSSYIQGVHNERFF. CDR3 DNA: TGTACCAGCAGTTACATACAGGGGGTTCACAATGAGCGGTTCTTC.

Comment on this clonotype: This may stem from a read error, because a much larger clone lies one nucleotide away. The chain joins TRBV6-1 to TRBJ2-4; unclear D gene. Deletions cut 1 base from V and 2 bases from J, with 12 bases between. There are 16 residues in the CDR3. Per the germline V gene, CDR1 is MNHNS and CDR2 is SASEGT. CDR3 sequence: CASSEVVRASKNIQYF. In nucleotides, the CDR3 is TGTGCCAGCAGTGAAGTCGTAAGGGCGTCCAAAAACATTCAGTACTTC.

This clonotype was detected only a few times. J is TRBJ2-5 and V is TRBV28, with D maybe TRBD2 (6 bases). V was cut by 5 bases and J by 6 bases, with 16 bases left in between. This CDR3 comprises 14 residues. CDR1 and CDR2 from the germline V gene are MDHEN and SYDVKM. CDR3 in DNA: TGTGCCAGCAGTCAGCCGTTAGGGAGGAAGACCCAGTACTTC. Its protein is CASSQPLGRKTQYF. The full variable domain, with the rest looked up from reference TRBV28 and TRBJ2-5, is DVKVTQSSRYLVKRTGEKVFLECVQDMDHENMFWYRQDPGLGLRLIYFSYDVKMKEKGDIPEGYSVSREKKERFSLILESASTNQTSMYLCASSQPLGRKTQYFGPGTRLLVL.

As to this clonotype: Since a much larger clone is just one base distant, this may be a read error. The chain uses TRBV12-3 or TRBV12-4 and TRBJ1-4, with D tentatively TRBD1 (5 bases). The CDR3 is 14 amino acids. Trimming removed 3 bases at V and 7 bases at J, with 12 bases between. DNA of the CDR3: TGTGCCAGCAGTTTTGGGGCAGAGGTTGAAAAACTGTTTTTT. This sequence encodes CASSFGAEVEKLFF.